This TCR beta chain was documented in a study of Ad26.COV2.S vaccination and SARS-CoV-2 variants. Indicated treatment: 19 received Ad26.COV2.S at low or high dose, single or two shots; a few received placebo; per-sample allocation not given. Specimen acquisition occurred on day 63 following the initial vaccine or placebo injection. Data came from immunoSEQ multiplex PCR; TCRdb stores just in-frame clones and leaves some out. The sample lists 500,000 or so clones, around 85% occurring once. The sequencing here drew on peripheral blood, taken in a trial of Ad26.COV2.S vaccine versus placebo. This clonotype was obtained from a person aged 18-60 years who received the Ad26.COV2.S COVID-19 vaccine or a placebo.

CDR3 nucleotide sequence: TGTGCCAGCAGTTTACAGGGATCGGGGAAGCAGCCCCAGCATTTT. It translates to CASSLQGSGKQPQHF. This sequence joins TRBV27 and TRBJ1-5; possibly TRBD1 for D (5 bases). Germline CDR1 and CDR2: MNHEY and SMNVEV (reference sequence). V lost 2 bases and J lost 7, with 15 bases in between. This CDR3 is built from 15 residues.